These 10 T cell receptor beta chains came from one sample sequenced in a study of blood T cell repertoires in COVID-19. Clones were sequenced by immunoSEQ multiplex PCR, and TCRdb holds only the in-frame ones, with some missing. The sample lists approximately 190,000 clones, about nine tenths seen once, with roughly 2% in the top ten. The sequenced material came from peripheral blood. The receptors stem from a man in his 70s with active or convalescent COVID-19.

The chain joins TRBV28 to TRBJ1-5; D remains unclear. The V gene lost 3 bases and the J gene lost 0 bases, with 15 bases spanning the gap. This CDR3 has 17 residues. The germline V gene has CDR1 MDHEN and CDR2 SYDVKM. The DNA for the CDR3 is TGTGCCAGCAGTTTTGCAACCGACACCCCTAGCAATCAGCCCCAGCATTTT. Amino acid sequence: CASSFATDTPSNQPQHF.

The chain uses TRBV2 and TRBJ1-1; the D gene is possibly TRBD1 (6 bases). CDR1 is SNHLY, CDR2 FYNNEI, per germline. V was trimmed by 6 bases and J by 1 base, leaving 15 bases between them. The CDR3 is 15 amino acids. Here the CDR3 reads CASRKEQGRNTEAFF. The DNA of the CDR3 is TGTGCCAGCAGAAAAGAACAGGGTAGGAACACTGAAGCTTTCTTT.

The chain is built from TRBV28 and TRBJ1-6; D is perhaps TRBD1 (6 bases). This CDR3 contains 14 residues. The V end lost 1 base, the J end lost 10 bases, and 11 bases lay between the germline ends. Germline loops: CDR1 MDHEN, CDR2 SYDVKM. CDR3 sequence reads: CASSLSGRGSPLHF. For the CDR3, the DNA is TGTGCCAGCAGTTTATCAGGAAGGGGGTCACCCCTCCACTTT. The full variable domain, completed using reference TRBV28 and TRBJ1-6, is DVKVTQSSRYLVKRTGEKVFLECVQDMDHENMFWYRQDPGLGLRLIYFSYDVKMKEKGDIPEGYSVSREKKERFSLILESASTNQTSMYLCASSLSGRGSPLHFGNGTRLTVT.

This chain connects TRBV18 to TRBJ1-3; 7 bases match TRBD1. The V segment lost 2 bases and the J segment 7 bases; nucleotides outside the gene matches: 5. CDR3 length: 14 residues. CDR1 and CDR2 from the germline V gene are KGHSH and LQKENI. CDR3 in DNA: TGTGCCAGCTCACCAACCGGGACAGCCAACACCATATATTTT. This codes for CASSPTGTANTIYF.

Worth noting for this clone: Germline is not matched at one junction end, which may reflect a read error. Distinct nucleotide sequences in the sample also encode this CDR3. This rearrangement joins TRBV18 to TRBJ1-1; D is perhaps TRBD1 (6 bases). This CDR3 spans 17 amino acids. Per the germline V gene, CDR1 is KGHSH and CDR2 is LQKENI. The CDR3 loop is CASSPKMGLAGDTEAFF. The CDR3 region has the DNA TGTGCCAGCTCACCAAAGATGGGATTGGCAGGGGACACTGAAGCTTTTTTT.

The rearrangement joins TRBV28 to TRBJ2-3; 7 bases align to TRBD1. The germline gives CDR1 MDHEN, CDR2 SYDVKM. After removal of 4 bases from V and 5 bases from J, the junction contained 9 bases not matched to a gene. There are 15 residues in the CDR3. The CDR3 nucleotides are TGTGCCAGCAGTTCCCAGGGGGAACTAGTAGATACGCAGTATTTT. Protein sequence: CASSSQGELVDTQYF.

The chain links TRBV24-1 to TRBJ2-5; D perhaps matches TRBD2 (5 bases). The CDR3 is made up of 12 amino acids. Trimming cost V 8 bases and J 13 bases, with 19 bases left between them. CDR1 is KGHDR, CDR2 SFDVKD, per germline. CDR3: CATKAASGYRYF. The CDR3 DNA reads TGTGCCACCAAGGCGGCGTCGGGGTATCGGTACTTC.

A single count supports this clone. The gene calls are TRBV27 and TRBJ1-1; 8 nucleotides line up with TRBD1. Germline assignment: CDR1 MNHEY and CDR2 SMNVEV (reference sequence). J lost 1 base, V lost 5 bases, and 6 bases had no gene match. The CDR3 contains 15 residues. CDR3 sequence: CASSHPGQANTEAFF. Written as DNA, the CDR3 is TGTGCCAGCAGTCATCCGGGACAGGCGAACACTGAAGCTTTCTTT.

This sequence joins TRBV28 and TRBJ2-3, with 8 bases identical to TRBD2. CDR1 is MDHEN, CDR2 SYDVKM, per germline. The CDR3 extends over 15 amino acids. The J segment lost 1 base and the V segment lost 7 bases, leaving 7 bases of the junction unmatched. This CDR3 reads CASTMGLGGTDTQYF. As DNA, the CDR3 is TGTGCCAGCACCATGGGACTAGGAGGCACAGATACGCAGTATTTT.

This clone was recorded at least ten times. The chain uses TRBV29-1 and TRBJ2-2; no firm D call. There are 11 residues in the CDR3. Germline V gene sequence: CDR1 SQVTM, CDR2 ANQGSEA. V shed 4 bases and J shed 6 bases, with 6 bases lying between them. The CDR3 bases are TGCAGCGTTGCAGGCCCCGGGGAGCTGTTTTTT. This codes for CSVAGPGELFF.